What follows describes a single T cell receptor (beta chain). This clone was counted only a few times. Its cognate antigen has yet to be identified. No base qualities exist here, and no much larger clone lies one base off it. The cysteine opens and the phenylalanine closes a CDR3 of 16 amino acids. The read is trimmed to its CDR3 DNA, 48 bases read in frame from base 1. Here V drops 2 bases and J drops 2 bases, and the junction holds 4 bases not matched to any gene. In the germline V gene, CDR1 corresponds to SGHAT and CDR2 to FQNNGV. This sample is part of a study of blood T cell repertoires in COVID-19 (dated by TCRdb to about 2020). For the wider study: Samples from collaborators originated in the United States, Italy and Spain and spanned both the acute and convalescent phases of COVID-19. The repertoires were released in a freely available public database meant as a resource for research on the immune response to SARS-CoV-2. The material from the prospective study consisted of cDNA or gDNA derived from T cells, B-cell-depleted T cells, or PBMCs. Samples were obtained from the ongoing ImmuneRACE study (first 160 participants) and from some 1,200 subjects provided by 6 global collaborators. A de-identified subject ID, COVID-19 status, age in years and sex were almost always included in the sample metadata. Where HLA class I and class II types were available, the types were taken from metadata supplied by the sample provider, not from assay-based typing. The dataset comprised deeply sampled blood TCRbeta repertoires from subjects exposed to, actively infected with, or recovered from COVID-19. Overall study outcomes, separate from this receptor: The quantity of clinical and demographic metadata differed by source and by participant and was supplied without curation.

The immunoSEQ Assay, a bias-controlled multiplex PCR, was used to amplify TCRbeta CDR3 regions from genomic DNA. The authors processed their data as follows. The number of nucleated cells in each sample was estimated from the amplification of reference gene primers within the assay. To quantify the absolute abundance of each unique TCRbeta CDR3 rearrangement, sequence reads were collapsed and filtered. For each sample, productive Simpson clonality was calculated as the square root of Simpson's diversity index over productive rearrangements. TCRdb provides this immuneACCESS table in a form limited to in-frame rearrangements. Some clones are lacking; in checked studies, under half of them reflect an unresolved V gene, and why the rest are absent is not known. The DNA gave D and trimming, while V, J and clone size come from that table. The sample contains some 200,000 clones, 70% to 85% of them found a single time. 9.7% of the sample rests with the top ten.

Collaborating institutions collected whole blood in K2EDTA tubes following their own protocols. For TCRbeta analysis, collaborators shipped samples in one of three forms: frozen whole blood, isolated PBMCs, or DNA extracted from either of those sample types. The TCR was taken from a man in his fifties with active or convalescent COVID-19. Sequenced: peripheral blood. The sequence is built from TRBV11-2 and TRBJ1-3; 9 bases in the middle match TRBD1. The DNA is TGTGCCAGCAGCTTACCTGGACAGGGGCCTGGAAACACCATATATTTT. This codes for CASSLPGQGPGNTIYF.